The present entry profiles one T cell receptor beta chain with its context. The data were obtained in a study of shared clonotypes between healthy human individuals. Naive CD8 cells lacked CD45RO, underwent positive selection for CCR7 and left out terminally differentiated effector memory CD45RA+ cells. Running of the assay took place at deep level. Replicate sorted-subset PCRs were loaded with roughly 200 ng DNA, tens of thousands of T cell genomes. Profiled with immunoSEQ multiplex PCR; TCRdb holds only in-frame clones, not every one. This repertoire shows about 2.1 million clones, roughly 93% found once; its top ten account for more than 1.5%. With 3 bases clipped from V and 1 base from J, the junction kept 15 bases outside the gene matches. CDR3 length: 20 amino acids. CDR1 and CDR2 (germline): SGHNT, YENEEA.

The sample was naive CD8+ T cells from PBMCs. The source of this sequence is a man aged 18-30 years in good health. Some clones in this sample may be carry-over from other donors' samples. The chain is built from TRBV11-3 and TRBJ2-1, with 10 bases fitting TRBD2. The DNA for the CDR3 is TGTGCCAGCAGCTTGGGGTTCACACTAGCGGGAATGGGGTCCTACAATGAGCAGTTCTTC. Its translation is CASSLGFTLAGMGSYNEQFF.